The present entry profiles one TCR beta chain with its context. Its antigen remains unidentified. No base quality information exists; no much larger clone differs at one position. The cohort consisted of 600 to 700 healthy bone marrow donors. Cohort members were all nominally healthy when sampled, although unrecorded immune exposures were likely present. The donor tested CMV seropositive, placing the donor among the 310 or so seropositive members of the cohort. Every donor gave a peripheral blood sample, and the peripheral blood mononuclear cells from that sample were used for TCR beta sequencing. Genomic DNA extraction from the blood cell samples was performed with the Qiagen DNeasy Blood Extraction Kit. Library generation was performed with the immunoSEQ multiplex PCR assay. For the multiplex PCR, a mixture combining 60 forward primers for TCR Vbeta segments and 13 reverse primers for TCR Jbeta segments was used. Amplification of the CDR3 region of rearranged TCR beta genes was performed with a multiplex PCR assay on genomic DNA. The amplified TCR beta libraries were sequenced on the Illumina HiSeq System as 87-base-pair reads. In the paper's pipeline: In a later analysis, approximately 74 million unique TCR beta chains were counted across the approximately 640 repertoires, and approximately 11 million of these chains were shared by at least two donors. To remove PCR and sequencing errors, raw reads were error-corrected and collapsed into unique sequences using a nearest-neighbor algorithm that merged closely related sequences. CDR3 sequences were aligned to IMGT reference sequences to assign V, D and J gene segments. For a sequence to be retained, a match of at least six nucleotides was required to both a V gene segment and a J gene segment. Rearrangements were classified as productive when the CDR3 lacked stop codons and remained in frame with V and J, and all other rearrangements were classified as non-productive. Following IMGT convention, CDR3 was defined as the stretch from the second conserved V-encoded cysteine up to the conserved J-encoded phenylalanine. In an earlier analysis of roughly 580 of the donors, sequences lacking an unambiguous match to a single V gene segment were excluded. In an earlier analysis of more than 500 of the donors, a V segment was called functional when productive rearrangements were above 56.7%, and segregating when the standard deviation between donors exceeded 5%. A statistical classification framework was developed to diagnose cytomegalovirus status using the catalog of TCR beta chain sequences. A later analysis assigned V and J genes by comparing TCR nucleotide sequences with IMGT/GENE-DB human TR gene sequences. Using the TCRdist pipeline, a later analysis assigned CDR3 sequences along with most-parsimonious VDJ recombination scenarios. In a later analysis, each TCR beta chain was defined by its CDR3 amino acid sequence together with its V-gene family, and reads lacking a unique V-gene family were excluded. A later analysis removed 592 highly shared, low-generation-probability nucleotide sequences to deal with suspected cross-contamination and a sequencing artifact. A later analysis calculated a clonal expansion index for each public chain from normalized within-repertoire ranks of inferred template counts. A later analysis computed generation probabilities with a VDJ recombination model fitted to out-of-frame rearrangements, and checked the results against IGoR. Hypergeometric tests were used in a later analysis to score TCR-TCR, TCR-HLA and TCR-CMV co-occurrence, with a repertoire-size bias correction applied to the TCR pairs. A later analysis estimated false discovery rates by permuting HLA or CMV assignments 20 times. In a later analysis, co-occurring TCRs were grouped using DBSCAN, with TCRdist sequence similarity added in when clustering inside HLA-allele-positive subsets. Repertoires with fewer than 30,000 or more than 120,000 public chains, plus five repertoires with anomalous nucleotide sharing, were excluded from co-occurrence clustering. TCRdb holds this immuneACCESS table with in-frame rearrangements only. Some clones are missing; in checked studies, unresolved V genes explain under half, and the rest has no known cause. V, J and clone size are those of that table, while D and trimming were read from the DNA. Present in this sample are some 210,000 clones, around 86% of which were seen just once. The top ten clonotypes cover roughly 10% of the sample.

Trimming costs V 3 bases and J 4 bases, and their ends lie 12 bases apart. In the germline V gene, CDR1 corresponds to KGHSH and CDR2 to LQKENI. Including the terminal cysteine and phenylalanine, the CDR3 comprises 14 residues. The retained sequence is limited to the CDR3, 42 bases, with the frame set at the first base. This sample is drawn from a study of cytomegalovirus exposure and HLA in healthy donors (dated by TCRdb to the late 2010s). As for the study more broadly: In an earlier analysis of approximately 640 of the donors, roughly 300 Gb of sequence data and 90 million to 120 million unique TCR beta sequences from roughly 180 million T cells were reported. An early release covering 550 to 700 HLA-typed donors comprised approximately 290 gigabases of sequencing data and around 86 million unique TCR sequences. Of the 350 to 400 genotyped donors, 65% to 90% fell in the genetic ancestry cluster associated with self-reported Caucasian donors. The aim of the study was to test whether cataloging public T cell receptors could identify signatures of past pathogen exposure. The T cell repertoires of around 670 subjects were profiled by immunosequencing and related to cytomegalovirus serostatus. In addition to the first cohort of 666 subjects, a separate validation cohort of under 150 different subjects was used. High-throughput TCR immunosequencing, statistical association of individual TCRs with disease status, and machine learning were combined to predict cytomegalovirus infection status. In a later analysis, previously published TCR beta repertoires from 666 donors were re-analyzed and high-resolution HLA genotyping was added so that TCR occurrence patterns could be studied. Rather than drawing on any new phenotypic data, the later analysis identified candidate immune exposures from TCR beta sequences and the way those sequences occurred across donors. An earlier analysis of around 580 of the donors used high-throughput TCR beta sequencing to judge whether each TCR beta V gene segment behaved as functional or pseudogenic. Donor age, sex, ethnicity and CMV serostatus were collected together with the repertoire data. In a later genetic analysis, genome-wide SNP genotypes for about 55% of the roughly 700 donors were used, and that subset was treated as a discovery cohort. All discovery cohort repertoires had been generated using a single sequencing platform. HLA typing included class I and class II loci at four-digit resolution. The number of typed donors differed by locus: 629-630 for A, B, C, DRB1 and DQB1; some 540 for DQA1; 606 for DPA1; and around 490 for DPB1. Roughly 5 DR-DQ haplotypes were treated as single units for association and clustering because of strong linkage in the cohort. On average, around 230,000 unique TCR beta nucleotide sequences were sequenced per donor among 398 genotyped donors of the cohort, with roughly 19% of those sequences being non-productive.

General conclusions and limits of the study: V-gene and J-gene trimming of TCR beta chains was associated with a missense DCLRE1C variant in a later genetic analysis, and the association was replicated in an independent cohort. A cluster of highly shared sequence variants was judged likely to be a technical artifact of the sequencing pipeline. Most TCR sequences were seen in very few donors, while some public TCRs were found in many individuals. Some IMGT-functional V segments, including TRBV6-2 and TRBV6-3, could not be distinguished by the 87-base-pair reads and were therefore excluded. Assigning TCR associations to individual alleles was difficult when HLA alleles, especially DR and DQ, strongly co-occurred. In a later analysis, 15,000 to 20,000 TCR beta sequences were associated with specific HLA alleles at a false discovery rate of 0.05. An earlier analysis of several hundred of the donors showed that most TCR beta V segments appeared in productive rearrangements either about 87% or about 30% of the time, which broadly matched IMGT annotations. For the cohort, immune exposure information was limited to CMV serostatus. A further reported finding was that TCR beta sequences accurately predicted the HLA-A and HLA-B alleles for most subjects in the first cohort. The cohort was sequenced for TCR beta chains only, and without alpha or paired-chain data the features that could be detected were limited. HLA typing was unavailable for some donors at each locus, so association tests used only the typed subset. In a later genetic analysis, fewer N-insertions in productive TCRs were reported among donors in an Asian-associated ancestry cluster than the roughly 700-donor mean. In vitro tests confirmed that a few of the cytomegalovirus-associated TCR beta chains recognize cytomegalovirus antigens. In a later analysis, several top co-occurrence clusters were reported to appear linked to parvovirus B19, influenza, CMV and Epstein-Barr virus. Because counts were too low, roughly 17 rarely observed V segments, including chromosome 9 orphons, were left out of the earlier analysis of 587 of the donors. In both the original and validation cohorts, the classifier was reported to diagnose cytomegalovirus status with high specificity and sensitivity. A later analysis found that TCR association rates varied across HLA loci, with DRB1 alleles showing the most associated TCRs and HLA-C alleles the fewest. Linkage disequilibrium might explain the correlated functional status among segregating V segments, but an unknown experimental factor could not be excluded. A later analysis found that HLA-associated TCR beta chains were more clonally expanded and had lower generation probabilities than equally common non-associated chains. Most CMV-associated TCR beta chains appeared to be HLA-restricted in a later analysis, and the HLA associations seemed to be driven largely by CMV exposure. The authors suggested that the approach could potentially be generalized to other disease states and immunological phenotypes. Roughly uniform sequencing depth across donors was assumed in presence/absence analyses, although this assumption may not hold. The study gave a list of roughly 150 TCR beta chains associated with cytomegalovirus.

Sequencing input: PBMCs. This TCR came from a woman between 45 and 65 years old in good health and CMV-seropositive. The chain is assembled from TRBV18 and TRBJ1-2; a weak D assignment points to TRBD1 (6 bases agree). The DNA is TGTGCCAGCTCACCGGACAGCAGGGGCTATGGCTACACCTTC. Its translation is CASSPDSRGYGYTF.